The 3 T cell receptor beta chains below were found in one sample sequenced in a study of beta chain features in type 1 diabetes. Expressed TCRB transcripts were sequenced, since all the RNA that had been isolated was reverse transcribed. The data were produced by immunoSEQ multiplex PCR, yet TCRdb's version contains in-frame clones alone and is incomplete. Of 390,000 or so clones listed, about 15% are singletons. The sequenced sample consisted of naive CD4+ T cells from blood. These receptors were obtained from a man aged 25-45 years in good health.

This chain links TRBV5-6 with TRBJ1-2; 8 bases agree with TRBD1. The CDR3 covers 14 residues. The germline V gene encodes CDR1 SGHDT and CDR2 YYEEEE. After removal of 4 bases from V and 7 bases from J, the junction contained 9 bases not matched to a gene. The CDR3 spells CASSLPTGTGGYTF. In DNA form, the CDR3 reads TGTGCCAGCAGCCTACCGACAGGGACAGGTGGCTACACCTTC. The full variable domain, rest sourced from reference TRBV5-6 and TRBJ1-2, is DAGVTQSPTHLIKTRGQQVTLRCSPKSGHDTVSWYQQALGQGPQFIFQYYEEEERQRGNFPDRFSGHQFPNYSSELNVNALLLGDSALYLCASSLPTGTGGYTFGSGTRLTVV.

The chain has TRBV6-1 and TRBJ2-1; 8 positions agree with TRBD2. This CDR3 spans 15 amino acids. V was pared by 6 bases and J by 6 bases, with 10 bases of the junction left unmatched. Germline V CDR1 and CDR2: MNHNS, SASEGT. CDR3 sequence reads: CASRTSGSRSNEQFF. The CDR3 region has the DNA TGTGCCAGCAGGACAAGCGGGAGTCGGTCCAATGAGCAGTTCTTC.

This clone was picked up a small number of times. The V and J genes are TRBV7-9 and TRBJ2-1; D possibly corresponds to TRBD2 (6 bases). This CDR3 has 13 amino acids. V lost 3 bases and J lost 8, with 11 bases in between. Germline CDR1 reads SEHNR; CDR2 reads FQNEAQ (reference sequence). Written as DNA, the CDR3 is TGTGCCAGCAGCTTTCGGAGGGCATATGAGCAGTTCTTC. This gives the protein CASSFRRAYEQFF.